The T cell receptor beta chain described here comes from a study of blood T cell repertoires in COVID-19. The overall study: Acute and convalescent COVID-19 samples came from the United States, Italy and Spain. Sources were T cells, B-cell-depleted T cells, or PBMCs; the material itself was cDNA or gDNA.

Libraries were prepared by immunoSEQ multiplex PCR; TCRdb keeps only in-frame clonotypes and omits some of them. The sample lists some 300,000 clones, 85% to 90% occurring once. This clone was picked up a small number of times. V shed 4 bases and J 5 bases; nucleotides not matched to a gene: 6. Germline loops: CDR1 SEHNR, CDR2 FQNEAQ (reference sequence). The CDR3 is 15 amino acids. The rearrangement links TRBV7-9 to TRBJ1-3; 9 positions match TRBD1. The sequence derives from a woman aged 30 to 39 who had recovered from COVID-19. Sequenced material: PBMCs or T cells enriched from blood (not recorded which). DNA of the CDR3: TGTGCCAGCAGCTCCCCCGGGACAGGGAGAAACACCATATATTTT. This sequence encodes CASSSPGTGRNTIYF.